This T cell receptor (beta chain) is from a study of T cells in localized non-small cell lung cancer. The CDR3 totals 14 residues. Trimming removed 3 bases from V and 0 bases from J, with 9 bases in between. Germline V gives CDR1 LNHDA, CDR2 SQIVND (reference sequence). This clone is medium-sized in the sample. TCRdb's copy holds only in-frame clones and misses some; the assay was immunoSEQ multiplex PCR. The table records 55,000 to 75,000 clones, approximately 87% of them present only once. This sequence was found in a male donor aged 60 or older with stage III squamous cell lung carcinoma. Sequenced material: peripheral blood, taken before any cancer treatment. The chain has TRBV19 and TRBJ2-7; unclear D gene. The CDR3 loop reads CASSMVGFSYEQYV. The DNA for the CDR3 is TGTGCCAGTAGTATGGTAGGGTTCTCCTACGAGCAGTACGTC.